The clone carrying this T cell receptor beta chain is labeled as medium-sized. The repertoire was sequenced with immunoSEQ multiplex PCR; TCRdb's copy has only in-frame clones and lacks some. The profile shows 40,000 to 60,000 clones, 88% of them singletons. The data are from a study of OX40 agonist ivuxolimab in advanced cancers. This CDR3 contains 12 residues. Looked up from germline, CDR1 is SGHDT and CDR2 is YYEEEE. With 0 bases removed from V and 6 bases from J, the gap between germline ends came to 6 bases. The specimen comprised CD4+ or CD8+ T cells sorted from blood, sampled in a trial of the OX40 agonist ivuxolimab. The chain recombines TRBV5-6 with TRBJ1-2; no firm D call. This clonotype originated in an adult with an advanced solid tumor such as melanoma, head and neck, liver or kidney cancer. CDR3 bases: TGTGCCAGCAGCTTGGGGGGAGATGGCTACACCTTC. Its translation is CASSLGGDGYTF.